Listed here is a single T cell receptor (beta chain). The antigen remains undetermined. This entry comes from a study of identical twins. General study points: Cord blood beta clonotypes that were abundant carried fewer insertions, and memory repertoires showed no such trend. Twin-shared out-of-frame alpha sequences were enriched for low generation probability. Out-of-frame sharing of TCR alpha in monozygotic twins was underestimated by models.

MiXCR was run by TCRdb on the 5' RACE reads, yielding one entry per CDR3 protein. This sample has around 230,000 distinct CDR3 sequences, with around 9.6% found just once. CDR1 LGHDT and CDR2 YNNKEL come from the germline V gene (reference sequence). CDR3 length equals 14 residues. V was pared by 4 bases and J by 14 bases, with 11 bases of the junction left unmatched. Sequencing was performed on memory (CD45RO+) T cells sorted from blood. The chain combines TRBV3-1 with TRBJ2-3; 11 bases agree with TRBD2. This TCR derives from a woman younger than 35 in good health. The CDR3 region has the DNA TGTGCCAGCAGCCCTCAACTAGCGGGAGCCCCCCCGTATTTT. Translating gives CASSPQLAGAPPYF.